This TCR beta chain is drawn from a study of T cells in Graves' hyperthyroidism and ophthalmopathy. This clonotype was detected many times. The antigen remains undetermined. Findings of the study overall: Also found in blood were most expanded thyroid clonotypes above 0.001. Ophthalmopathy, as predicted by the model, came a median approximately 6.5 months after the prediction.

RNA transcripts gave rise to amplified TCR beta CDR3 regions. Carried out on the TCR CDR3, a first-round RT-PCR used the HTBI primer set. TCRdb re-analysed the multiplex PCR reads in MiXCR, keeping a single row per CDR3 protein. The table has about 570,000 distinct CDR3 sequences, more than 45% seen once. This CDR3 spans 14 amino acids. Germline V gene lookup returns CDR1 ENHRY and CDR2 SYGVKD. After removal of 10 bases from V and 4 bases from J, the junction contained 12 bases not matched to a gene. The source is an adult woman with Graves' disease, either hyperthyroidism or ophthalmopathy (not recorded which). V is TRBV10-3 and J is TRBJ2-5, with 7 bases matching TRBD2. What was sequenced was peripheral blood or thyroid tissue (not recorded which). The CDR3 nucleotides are TGTGCCAGCGGAAAACTAGCGAGGTCAGAGACCCAGTACTTC. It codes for CASGKLARSETQYF.